This TCR beta chain is from a study of cytomegalovirus exposure and HLA in healthy donors. Study-wide results and limits: Per a prior analysis, the majority of TCR beta V segments were productive roughly 87% or roughly 30% of the time. Later on, an analysis showed TCR association rates differing by HLA locus, with DRB1 the most and HLA-C the fewest.

Vbeta (60) and Jbeta (13) primers were used in the PCR. This table comes from immunoSEQ multiplex PCR, and its TCRdb copy is limited to in-frame clones, with some not included. Among about 140,000 clones listed, around 73% were seen once. To note about this clone: What it recognizes is unknown.

Sequencing input: PBMCs. This TCR was recovered from a female donor in good health and CMV-seronegative.

The CDR3 protein is CASSRRQGGGQYF. For the CDR3, the DNA is TGTGCCAGCAGCCGACGACAGGGTGGAGGTCAGTACTTC. The chain is built from TRBV6-5 and TRBJ2-5; 7 nucleotides line up with TRBD1. The CDR3 totals 13 residues. J gave up 11 bases and V 6 bases, and 12 bases lay outside the gene matches. Germline V gene sequence: CDR1 MNHEY, CDR2 SVGAGI.